A selection of T cell receptor beta chains follows, all from one sample in a study of T cell changes during pregnancy in multiple sclerosis. Clones were sequenced by immunoSEQ multiplex PCR, and TCRdb holds only the in-frame ones, with some missing. The sample includes around 57,000 clones, roughly 91% of them seen just once. Source: peripheral blood, taken in the third trimester of pregnancy. All receptors derive from a female donor in good health, enrolled as a control in a pregnancy study. The CDR3 runs from the conserved cysteine through the conserved F or W. Fields, in order: J gene, V gene, clone size, D gene, CDR3 protein, CDR3 DNA. The D gene is left open where the match is weak. Clone size is not always given. Where it is, it says once, few, many or a class for expanded clones.

j_call: TRBJ2-7
v_call: TRBV29-1
clone_size: .
d_call: TRBD1
cdr3_aa: CSVLTGTGSYEQYF
cdr3_nt: TGCAGCGTGTTAACCGGGACAGGGTCCTACGAGCAGTACTTC

j_call: TRBJ2-7
v_call: TRBV2
clone_size: few
d_call: .
cdr3_aa: CASSVGGTYEQYF
cdr3_nt: TGTGCCAGCAGTGTTGGCGGGACCTACGAGCAGTACTTC

j_call: TRBJ2-3
v_call: TRBV30
clone_size: .
d_call: .
cdr3_aa: CAWINRRQSTDTQYF
cdr3_nt: TGTGCCTGGATAAACCGGCGGCAGAGCACAGATACGCAGTATTTT

j_call: TRBJ1-4
v_call: TRBV7-8
clone_size: .
d_call: TRBD1
cdr3_aa: CASSSHTGQGSNEKLFF
cdr3_nt: TGTGCCAGCAGCTCTCACACCGGACAGGGATCTAATGAAAAACTGTTTTTT

j_call: TRBJ2-1
v_call: TRBV18
clone_size: .
d_call: TRBD2
cdr3_aa: CASSPRTSGIMGNEQFF
cdr3_nt: TGTGCCAGCTCACCACGGACTAGCGGGATAATGGGCAATGAGCAGTTCTTC

j_call: TRBJ2-7
v_call: TRBV7-9
clone_size: few
d_call: .
cdr3_aa: CASSLTRYEQYF
cdr3_nt: TGTGCCAGCAGCCTGACACGTTACGAGCAGTACTTC

j_call: TRBJ1-5
v_call: TRBV9
clone_size: .
d_call: TRBD1
cdr3_aa: CASSVGTGLQPQHF
cdr3_nt: TGTGCCAGCAGCGTAGGGACAGGACTTCAGCCCCAGCATTTT

j_call: TRBJ2-5
v_call: TRBV18
clone_size: .
d_call: TRBD2
cdr3_aa: CASSWDYKETQYF
cdr3_nt: TGTGCCAGCTCGTGGGACTATAAAGAGACCCAGTACTTC

j_call: TRBJ1-1
v_call: TRBV11-3
clone_size: .
d_call: .
cdr3_aa: CASSLVGPGTEAFF
cdr3_nt: TGTGCCAGCAGCTTAGTGGGGCCGGGCACTGAAGCTTTCTTT

j_call: TRBJ2-5
v_call: TRBV9
clone_size: .
d_call: TRBD2
cdr3_aa: CASSVHVAGGKETQYF
cdr3_nt: TGTGCCAGCAGCGTTCACGTAGCGGGGGGAAAAGAGACCCAGTACTTC

j_call: TRBJ2-7
v_call: TRBV2
clone_size: .
d_call: TRBD1
cdr3_aa: CASREGQASWYEQYF
cdr3_nt: TGTGCCAGCAGAGAGGGACAGGCGTCGTGGTACGAGCAGTACTTC

j_call: TRBJ2-5
v_call: TRBV6-5
clone_size: .
d_call: .
cdr3_aa: CASSYGQIETQYF
cdr3_nt: TGTGCCAGCAGTTACGGGCAGATAGAGACCCAGTACTTC

j_call: TRBJ2-7
v_call: TRBV30
clone_size: once
d_call: .
cdr3_aa: CAWSVHGRGEQYF
cdr3_nt: TGTGCCTGGAGTGTACATGGCCGAGGCGAGCAGTACTTC

j_call: TRBJ2-1
v_call: TRBV15
clone_size: .
d_call: TRBD1
cdr3_aa: CATSGDRGNEQFF
cdr3_nt: TGTGCCACCAGCGGTGACAGGGGCAATGAGCAGTTCTTC

j_call: TRBJ1-1
v_call: TRBV7-2
clone_size: .
d_call: .
cdr3_aa: CASSRPGVNTEAFF
cdr3_nt: TGTGCCAGCAGCCGACCAGGCGTGAACACTGAAGCTTTCTTT

j_call: TRBJ2-7
v_call: TRBV9
clone_size: .
d_call: .
cdr3_aa: CASSSDFTLSREQYF
cdr3_nt: TGTGCCAGCAGCTCGGACTTCACGCTCTCCAGGGAGCAGTACTTC

j_call: TRBJ2-7
v_call: TRBV19
clone_size: .
d_call: .
cdr3_aa: CASSRDSYEQYF
cdr3_nt: TGTGCCAGTAGTCGGGACTCCTACGAGCAGTACTTC

j_call: TRBJ2-2
v_call: TRBV11-3
clone_size: .
d_call: TRBD1
cdr3_aa: CASSPTGEAGELFF
cdr3_nt: TGTGCCAGCAGCCCGACAGGGGAGGCCGGGGAGCTGTTTTTT

j_call: TRBJ1-5
v_call: TRBV19
clone_size: .
d_call: TRBD1
cdr3_aa: CASSTQGGQGNQPQHF
cdr3_nt: TGTGCCAGTAGTACCCAGGGGGGACAGGGCAATCAGCCCCAGCATTTT

j_call: TRBJ1-2
v_call: TRBV7-2
clone_size: .
d_call: TRBD1
cdr3_aa: CASSLGPGQGVYGYTF
cdr3_nt: TGTGCCAGCAGCTTGGGTCCGGGACAGGGGGTGTATGGCTACACCTTC

j_call: TRBJ2-7
v_call: TRBV5-1
clone_size: .
d_call: TRBD1
cdr3_aa: CASSLAGTASYEQYF
cdr3_nt: TGCGCCAGCAGCTTGGCCGGGACAGCCTCCTACGAGCAGTACTTC

j_call: TRBJ2-7
v_call: TRBV18
clone_size: .
d_call: .
cdr3_aa: CASSPGTDPYEQYF
cdr3_nt: TGTGCCAGCTCACCAGGGACTGACCCCTACGAGCAGTACTTC